This TCR beta chain was captured in a study of T cells in Graves' hyperthyroidism and ophthalmopathy. Looking at the study overall: The blood sample was taken at first diagnosis, before treatment began.

This clonotype was counted a few times. Its antigen remains unknown. Study findings and constraints: The model made its ophthalmopathy prediction, and onset followed a median approximately 7 months later. Blood held most thyroid clonotypes expanded above 0.001 frequency.

Clinical symptoms, serum thyroxine and TRAb, thyroid ultrasound and orbital computed tomography together formed the diagnostic basis. The CDR3 has 12 residues. The V end lost 7 bases, the J end lost 3 bases, and 10 bases lay between the germline ends. RNA transcripts were the template for amplifying TCR beta CDR3 regions. First-round RT-PCR targeting the TCR CDR3 was performed with the HTBI primer set. TCRdb reprocessed the multiplex PCR reads with MiXCR, giving one entry per CDR3 protein. In the table there are 250,000 to 350,000 distinct CDR3 sequences, approximately 15% of which are singletons. The sequenced sample consisted of blood. This chain uses TRBV12-3 or TRBV12-4 with TRBJ2-7; possibly TRBD2 for D (5 bases). This TCR was recovered from an older woman with Graves' ophthalmopathy. Here the CDR3 DNA reads TGTGCCAGCACCCGCGGAGGCTACGAGCAGTACTTC. This translates into CASTRGGYEQYF.